This T cell receptor (beta chain) was documented in a study of cytotoxic CD8 clonotypes in ibrutinib-treated CLL (dated by TCRdb to 2020 to 2022). Context from the whole study: In this cohort, around 14 patients were treatment-naive and some 10 were relapsed/refractory, while roughly 18 had unmutated IGHV. Of the approximately 91 people in the trial, 26 had longitudinal samples available. On average, each sample had approximately 260,000 productive templates and more than 85,000 productive rearrangements. Every remission and progressive disease sample was obtained while ibrutinib was still being received by the patients. Response samples were obtained after a median of 12 months of treatment, with a range of roughly 6 to 36 months. Responses were partial in roughly 24 patients and complete in 2; after median approximately 69 months follow-up, about 15 stayed in remission and approximately twelve progressed. Cryopreserved peripheral blood mononuclear cells were obtained prior to treatment, at the time of response, and at either disease progression or sustained remission. Points the paper makes about the study in general: An increase in clonality was observed at ibrutinib response, with clonality remaining stable during sustained remission and falling back toward baseline at progression. At baseline, clonality was higher than in age-matched healthy donors and showed a strong correlation with circulating CD8+ T-cell counts. Public clonotypes were rare and either shrank or stayed stable during treatment, and the rise in clonality at ibrutinib response reflected expansion of private clonotypes. Sustained-remission and progressing patients did not have matched sampling times, and lymph node repertoires were not examined.

The V and J ends are trimmed by 5 bases and 7 bases, leaving 15 bases between them. The CDR3, cysteine through phenylalanine, is 14 amino acids long. Only CDR3 DNA is held: 42 bases, read in frame from base 1. CDR1 SGHTA and CDR2 FQGNSA were looked up in the germline V gene. A MiSeq instrument was used for deep resolution sequencing, which targeted depths ranging from 1 in 1 million up to 1 in 200,000 T cells, with coverage averaging 10x for each clonotype. The immunoSEQ hsTCRB Kit was used to generate TCR beta libraries. Concerning the study's data processing: The data were analyzed with ImmunoSEQ Analyzer and ImmunoSEQ Data Assistant, and V, D and J gene assignments followed IMGT definitions. Clonality was computed as one minus normalized Shannon entropy of productive rearrangement frequencies, ranging from 0 to 1. Only overrepresented clonotypes making up at least 0.05% of each patient's repertoire were included in the public clonotype analysis. Some 13 age-matched healthy donor repertoires from immuneACCESS served as clonality controls. As stored in TCRdb, this immuneACCESS dataset retains in-frame rearrangements with V and J assigned. A fraction of the clones does not appear; measured against another copy, unresolved V genes explain less than half of the discrepancy, and the remainder lacks a known reason. V, J and clone size are taken as reported in that table, and D and trimming were inferred from the DNA itself. The sample yields 15,000 or so clones; approximately 60% were counted once. Roughly 25% of the sample lies in the top ten.

What this sample's time point label stands for: roughly 12 months on ibrutinib. For TCR beta library preparation, 1.5 to 2 micrograms of genomic DNA were extracted from the cryopreserved PBMCs. Longitudinal blood samples from CLL patients on ibrutinib monotherapy underwent high-throughput TCR beta sequencing. The patients were enrolled in a single-center, open-label phase 2 trial of ibrutinib monotherapy. Turning to this clone: It has no known antigen specificity. Per-base qualities were not stored, and no clone one base away is much larger.

The V gene is TRBV7-2 and the J gene is TRBJ2-1, with a weak D call of TRBD2 (6 bases match). This receptor was taken from a human donor with chronic lymphocytic leukemia. Here the sequenced sample was PBMCs, taken after 12 months of ibrutinib treatment. CDR3 reads: CASSRGIAGNEQFF. The DNA sequence reads TGTGCCAGCAGCCGCGGGATTGCGGGAAATGAGCAGTTCTTC.